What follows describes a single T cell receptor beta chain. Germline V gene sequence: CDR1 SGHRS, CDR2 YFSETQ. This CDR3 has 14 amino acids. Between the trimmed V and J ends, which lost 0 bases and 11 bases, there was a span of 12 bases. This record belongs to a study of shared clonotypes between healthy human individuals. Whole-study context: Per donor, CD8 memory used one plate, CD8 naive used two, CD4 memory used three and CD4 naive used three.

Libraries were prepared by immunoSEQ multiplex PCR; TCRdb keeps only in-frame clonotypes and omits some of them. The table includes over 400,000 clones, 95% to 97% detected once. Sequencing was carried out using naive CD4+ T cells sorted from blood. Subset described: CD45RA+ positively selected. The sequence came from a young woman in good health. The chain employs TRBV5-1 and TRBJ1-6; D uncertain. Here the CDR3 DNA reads TGCGCCAGCAGCTTGGACCAGATGGTGCCACCCCTCCACTTT. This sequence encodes CASSLDQMVPPLHF.